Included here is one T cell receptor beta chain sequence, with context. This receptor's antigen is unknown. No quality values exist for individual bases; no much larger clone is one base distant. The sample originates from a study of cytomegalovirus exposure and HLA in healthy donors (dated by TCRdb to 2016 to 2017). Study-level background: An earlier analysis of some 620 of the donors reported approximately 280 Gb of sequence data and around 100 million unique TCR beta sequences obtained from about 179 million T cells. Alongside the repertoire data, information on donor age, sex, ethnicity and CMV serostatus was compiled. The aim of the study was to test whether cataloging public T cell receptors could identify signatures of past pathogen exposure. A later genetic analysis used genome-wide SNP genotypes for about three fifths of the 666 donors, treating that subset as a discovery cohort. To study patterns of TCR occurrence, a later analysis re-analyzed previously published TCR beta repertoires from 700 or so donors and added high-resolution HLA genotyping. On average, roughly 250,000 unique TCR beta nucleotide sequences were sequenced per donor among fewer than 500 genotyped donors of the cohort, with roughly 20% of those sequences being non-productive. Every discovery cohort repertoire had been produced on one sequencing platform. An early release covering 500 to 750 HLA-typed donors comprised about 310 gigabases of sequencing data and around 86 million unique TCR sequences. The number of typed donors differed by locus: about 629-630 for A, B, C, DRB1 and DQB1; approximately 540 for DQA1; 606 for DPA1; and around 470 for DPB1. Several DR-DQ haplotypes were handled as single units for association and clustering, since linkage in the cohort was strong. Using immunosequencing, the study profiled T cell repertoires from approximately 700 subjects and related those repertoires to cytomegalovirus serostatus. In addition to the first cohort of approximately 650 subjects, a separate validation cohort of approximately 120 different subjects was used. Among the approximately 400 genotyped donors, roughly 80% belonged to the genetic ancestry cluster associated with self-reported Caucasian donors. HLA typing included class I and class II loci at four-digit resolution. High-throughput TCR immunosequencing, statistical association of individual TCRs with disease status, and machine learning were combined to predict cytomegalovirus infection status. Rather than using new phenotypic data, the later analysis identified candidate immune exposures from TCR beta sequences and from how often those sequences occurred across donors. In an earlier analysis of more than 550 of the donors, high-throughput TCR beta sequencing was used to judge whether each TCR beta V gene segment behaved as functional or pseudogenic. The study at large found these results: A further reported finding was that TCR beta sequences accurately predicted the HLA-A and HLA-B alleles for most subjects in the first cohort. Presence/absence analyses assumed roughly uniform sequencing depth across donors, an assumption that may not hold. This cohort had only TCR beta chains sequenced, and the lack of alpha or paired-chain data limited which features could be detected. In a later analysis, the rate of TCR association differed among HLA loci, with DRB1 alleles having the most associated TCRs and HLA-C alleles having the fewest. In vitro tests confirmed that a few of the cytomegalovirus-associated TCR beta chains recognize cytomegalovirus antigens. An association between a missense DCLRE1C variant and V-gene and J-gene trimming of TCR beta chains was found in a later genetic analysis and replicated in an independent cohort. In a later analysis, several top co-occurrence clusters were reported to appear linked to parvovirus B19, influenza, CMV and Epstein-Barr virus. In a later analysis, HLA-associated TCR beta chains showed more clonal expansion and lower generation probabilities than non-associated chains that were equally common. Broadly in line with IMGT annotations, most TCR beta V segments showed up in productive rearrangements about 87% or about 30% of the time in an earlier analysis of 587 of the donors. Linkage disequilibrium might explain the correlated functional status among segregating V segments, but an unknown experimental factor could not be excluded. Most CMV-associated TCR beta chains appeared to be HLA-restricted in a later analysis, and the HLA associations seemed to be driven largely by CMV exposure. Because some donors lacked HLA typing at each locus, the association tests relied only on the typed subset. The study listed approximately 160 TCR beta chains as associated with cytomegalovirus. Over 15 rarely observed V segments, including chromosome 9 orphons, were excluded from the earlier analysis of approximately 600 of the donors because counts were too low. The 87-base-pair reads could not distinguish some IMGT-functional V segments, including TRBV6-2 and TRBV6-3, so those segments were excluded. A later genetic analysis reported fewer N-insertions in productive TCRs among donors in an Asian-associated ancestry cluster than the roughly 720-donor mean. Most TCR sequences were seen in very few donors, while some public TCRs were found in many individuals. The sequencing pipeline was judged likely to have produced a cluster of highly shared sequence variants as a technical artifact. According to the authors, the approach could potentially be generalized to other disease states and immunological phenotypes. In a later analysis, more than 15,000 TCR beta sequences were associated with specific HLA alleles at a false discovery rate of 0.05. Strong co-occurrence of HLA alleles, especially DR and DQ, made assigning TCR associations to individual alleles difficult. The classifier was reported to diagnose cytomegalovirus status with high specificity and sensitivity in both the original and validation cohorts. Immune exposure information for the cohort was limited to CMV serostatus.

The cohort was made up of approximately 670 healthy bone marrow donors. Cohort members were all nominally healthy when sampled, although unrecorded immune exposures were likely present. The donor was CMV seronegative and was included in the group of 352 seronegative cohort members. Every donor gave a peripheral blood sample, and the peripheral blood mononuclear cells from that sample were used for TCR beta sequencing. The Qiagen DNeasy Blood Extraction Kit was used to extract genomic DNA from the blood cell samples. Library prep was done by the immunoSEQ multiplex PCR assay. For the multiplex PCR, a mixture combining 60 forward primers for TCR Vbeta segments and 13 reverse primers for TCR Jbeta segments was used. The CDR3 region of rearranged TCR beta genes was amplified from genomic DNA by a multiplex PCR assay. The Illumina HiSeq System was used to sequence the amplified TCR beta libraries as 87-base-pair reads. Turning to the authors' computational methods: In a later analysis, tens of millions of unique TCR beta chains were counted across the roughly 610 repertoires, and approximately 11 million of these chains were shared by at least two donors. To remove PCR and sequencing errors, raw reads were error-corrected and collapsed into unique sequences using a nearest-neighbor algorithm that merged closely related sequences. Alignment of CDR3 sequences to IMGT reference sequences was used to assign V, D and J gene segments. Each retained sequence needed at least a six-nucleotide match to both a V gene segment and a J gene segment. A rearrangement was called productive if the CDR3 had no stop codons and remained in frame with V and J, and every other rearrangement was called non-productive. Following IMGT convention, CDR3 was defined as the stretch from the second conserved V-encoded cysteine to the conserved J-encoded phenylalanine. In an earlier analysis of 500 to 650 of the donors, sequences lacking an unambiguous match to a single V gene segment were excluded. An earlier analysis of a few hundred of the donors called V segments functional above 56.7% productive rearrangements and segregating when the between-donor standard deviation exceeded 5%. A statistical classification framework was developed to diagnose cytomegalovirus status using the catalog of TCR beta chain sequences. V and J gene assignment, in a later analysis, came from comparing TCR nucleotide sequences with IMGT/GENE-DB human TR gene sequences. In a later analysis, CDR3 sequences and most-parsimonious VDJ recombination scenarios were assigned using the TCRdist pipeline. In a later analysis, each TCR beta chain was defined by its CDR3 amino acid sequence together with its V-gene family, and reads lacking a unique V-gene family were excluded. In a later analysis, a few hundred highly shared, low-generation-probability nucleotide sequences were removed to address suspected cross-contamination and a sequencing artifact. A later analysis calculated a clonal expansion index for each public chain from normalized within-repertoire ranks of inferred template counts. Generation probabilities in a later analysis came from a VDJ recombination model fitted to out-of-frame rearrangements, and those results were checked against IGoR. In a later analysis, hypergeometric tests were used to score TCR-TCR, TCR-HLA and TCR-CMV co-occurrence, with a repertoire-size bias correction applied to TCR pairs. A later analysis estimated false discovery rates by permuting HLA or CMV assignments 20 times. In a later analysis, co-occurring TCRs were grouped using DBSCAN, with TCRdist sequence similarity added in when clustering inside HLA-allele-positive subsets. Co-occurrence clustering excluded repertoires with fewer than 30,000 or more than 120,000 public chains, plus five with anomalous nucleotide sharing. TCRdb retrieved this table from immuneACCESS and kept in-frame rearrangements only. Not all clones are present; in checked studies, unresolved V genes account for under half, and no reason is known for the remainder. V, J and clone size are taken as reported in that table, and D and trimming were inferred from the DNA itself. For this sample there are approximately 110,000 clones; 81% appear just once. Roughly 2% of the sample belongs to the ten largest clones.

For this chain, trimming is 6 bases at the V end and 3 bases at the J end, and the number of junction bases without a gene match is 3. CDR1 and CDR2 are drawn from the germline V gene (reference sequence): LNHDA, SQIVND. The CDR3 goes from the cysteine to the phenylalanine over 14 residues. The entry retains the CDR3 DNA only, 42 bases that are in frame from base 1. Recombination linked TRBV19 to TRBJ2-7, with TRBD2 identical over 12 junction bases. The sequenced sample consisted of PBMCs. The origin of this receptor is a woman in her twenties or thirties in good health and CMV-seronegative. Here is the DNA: TGTGCCAGTAGGGGACTAGCGGGTAACTACGAGCAGTACTTC. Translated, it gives CASRGLAGNYEQYF.